Each of the 25 T cell receptor beta chains below was sequenced from the same sample in a study of shared clonotypes between healthy human individuals. Assay used: immunoSEQ multiplex PCR; TCRdb lists only in-frame clones, some missing. This sample carries nearly 500,000 clones, approximately 80% of them seen once, and the ten largest clones take 10% to 15%. Sample: PBMCs. These TCRs come from a middle-aged woman in good health. Some clones in this sample may be carry-over from other donors' samples.

Notes on this clone: This probably arose from a read error, given a far larger clone one base away. Likely a read error: the CDR3 ends without its conserved phenylalanine or tryptophan. This sequence joins TRBV7-9 and TRBJ2-7; TRBD2 agrees at 7 bases. Germline-derived CDR1 and CDR2 are SEHNR and FQNEAQ (reference sequence). The CDR3 is 16 residues long. V lost 0 bases and J lost 4; bases outside the gene matches: 9. CDR3 in amino acids: CASSLAGGPTRYEQYS. DNA for the CDR3: TGTGCCAGCAGCTTAGCGGGAGGGCCCACTAGATACGAGCAGTACTCC.

This chain links TRBV18 with TRBJ2-7; the D is unclear. Germline CDR1 KGHSH, CDR2 LQKENI. The germline V and J ends were trimmed by 1 base and 6 bases, with 10 bases remaining between them. This CDR3 comprises 13 residues. The CDR3 nucleotides read TGTGCCAGCTCACCACTCCAAACGGGCGAGCAGTACTTC. It yields the protein CASSPLQTGEQYF.

This clone is a singleton in its sample. V and J are TRBV5-1 and TRBJ2-3; 14 positions match TRBD2. The CDR3 totals 17 residues. Germline values: CDR1 SGHRS, CDR2 YFSETQ. V lost 2 bases, J lost 3 bases, and 5 bases stayed unmatched. CDR3 protein: CASSFGLAGGGTDTQYF. CDR3 DNA: TGCGCCAGCAGCTTCGGACTAGCGGGAGGCGGGACAGATACGCAGTATTTT.

This clone was counted once. The J gene is TRBJ1-2, the V gene TRBV5-1; unclear D gene. V lost 0 bases, J lost 0 bases, and 9 bases lay in between. Germline CDR1 reads SGHRS; CDR2 reads YFSETQ. This CDR3 spans 15 amino acids. CDR3 nucleotide sequence: TGCGCCAGCAGCTTGGAGCCAGGAGCTAACTATGGCTACACCTTC. This sequence encodes CASSLEPGANYGYTF. The whole variable domain, filled in from reference TRBV5-1 and TRBJ1-2, reads KAGVTQTPRYLIKTRGQQVTLSCSPISGHRSVSWYQQTPGQGLQFLFEYFSETQRNKGNFPGRFSGRQFSNSRSEMNVSTLELGDSALYLCASSLEPGANYGYTFGSGTRLTVV.

V usage is TRBV30 and J usage is TRBJ2-7; the D gene could be TRBD1 or TRBD2 (6 bases each). Germline V CDR1 and CDR2: GTSNPN, SVGIG (reference sequence). Trimming took 1 base from V and 2 from J, leaving 15 bases between them. This CDR3 is 15 amino acids long. CDR3: CAWSGGGTQTYEQYF. In DNA form, the CDR3 reads TGTGCCTGGAGTGGAGGGGGGACCCAGACCTACGAGCAGTACTTC. Complete variable domain (other parts from reference TRBV30 and TRBJ2-7): SQTIHQWPATLVQPVGSPLSLECTVEGTSNPNLYWYRQAAGRGLQLLFYSVGIGQISSEVPQNLSASRPQDRQFILSSKKLLLSDSGFYLCAWSGGGTQTYEQYFGPGTRLTVT.

This clone was seen many times. The chain joins TRBV7-9 to TRBJ2-7; 16 nucleotides match TRBD2. Germline values: CDR1 SEHNR, CDR2 FQNEAQ (reference sequence). V was pared by 5 bases and J by 8 bases, with 6 bases of the junction left unmatched. This CDR3 is 15 amino acids long. The CDR3 DNA reads TGTGCCAGCAGCCCGGGACTAGCGGGAGGGCCCCAGCAGTACTTC. This encodes CASSPGLAGGPQQYF.

On this clone: Sequence at one end of the junction differs from germline and may be a read error. The V gene is TRBV14, the J gene TRBJ1-5; D is undetermined. CDR3 length: 13 amino acids. Germline assignment: CDR1 SGHDN and CDR2 FVKESK. The CDR3 loop is CASSQGSHQPQHF. As DNA, the CDR3 is TGTGCCAGCAGCCAAGGTAGCCATCAGCCCCAGCATTTT.

The chain employs TRBV11-2 and TRBJ1-5, with D hard to call. CDR1 and CDR2 (germline): SGHAT, FQNNGV. The length of the CDR3 is 15 residues. V shed 0 bases and J shed 1 base, with 7 bases lying between them. DNA for the CDR3: TGTGCCAGCAGCTTAGATGGGAGGAGCAATCAGCCCCAGCATTTT. It is translated as CASSLDGRSNQPQHF.

The chain uses TRBV7-6 and TRBJ2-7; D call uncertain. This CDR3 is 12 amino acids long. The V end was cut by 1 base, the J end by 6 bases, with 7 bases between. CDR1 and CDR2 from the germline V gene are SGHVS and FNYEAQ. CDR3 in DNA: TGTGCCAGCAGCTTAGACGGGCTCGAGCAGTACTTC. Translating gives CASSLDGLEQYF.

This chain uses TRBV5-1 with TRBJ1-4, with 8 bases that match TRBD1. CDR3 length: 15 residues. Germline CDR1 SGHRS, CDR2 YFSETQ. The junction had 6 bases not matched to a gene; V was cut back by 6 bases and J by 2 bases. The CDR3 sequence is CASNRQGATNEKLFF. The CDR3 nucleotides read TGCGCCAGCAATAGGCAGGGGGCTACTAATGAAAAACTGTTTTTT.

This clone appeared a single time. V usage is TRBV25-1 and J usage is TRBJ2-1; 7 nucleotides align to TRBD2. This CDR3 region has 12 residues. Per germline, CDR1 MGHDK and CDR2 SYGVNS. V lost 4 bases, J lost 15 bases, and 9 bases stayed unmatched. The CDR3 coding sequence is TGTGCCAGCAGTGCCCCTAGCGGCCTTCCGTTCTTC. This codes for CASSAPSGLPFF.

The gene calls are TRBV9 and TRBJ2-1; TRBD1 is a possible D gene (6 bases). The CDR3 covers 16 residues. From germline, CDR1 is SGDLS and CDR2 YYNGEE. The V and J ends lost 6 bases and 7 bases respectively, with 23 bases between them. CDR3 sequence: CASNRRGRDDRNEQFF. The DNA for the CDR3 is TGTGCCAGCAATCGTAGGGGGAGAGACGACCGGAATGAGCAGTTCTTC.

This clone has just one count. The V gene is TRBV6-1, the J gene TRBJ2-6; D uncertain. Germline V gives CDR1 MNHNS, CDR2 SASEGT. The CDR3 totals 14 residues. With 10 bases removed from V and 0 bases from J, the gap between germline ends came to 10 bases. The CDR3 region has the DNA TGTGCCACAAACCTCTTCTCTGGGGCCAACGTCCTGACTTTC. This codes for CATNLFSGANVLTF.

V and J are TRBV5-1 and TRBJ2-5; TRBD2 matches 7 bases. The CDR3 consists of 15 residues. Germline V gene lookup returns CDR1 SGHRS and CDR2 YFSETQ. Unmatched junction bases numbered 5, after V lost 2 bases and J lost 1 base. The chain's CDR3 is CASSLFLAAQETQYF. In nucleotides, the CDR3 is TGCGCCAGCAGCTTATTTCTAGCGGCCCAAGAGACCCAGTACTTC.

The rearrangement joins TRBV2 to TRBJ2-3; D gene uncertain. The V and J ends lost 7 bases and 1 base respectively, with 6 bases between them. This CDR3 is 12 amino acids long. Looked up from germline, CDR1 is SNHLY and CDR2 is FYNNEI. CDR3 coding DNA: TGTGCCAGCAAATGGGGCACAGATACGCAGTATTTT. Translating gives CASKWGTDTQYF.

The chain recombines TRBV5-5 with TRBJ2-7; D may be TRBD1 (5 bases). V lost 4 bases, J lost 3 bases, and 17 bases lay in between. Germline CDR1 SGHKS, CDR2 YYEKEE (reference sequence). This CDR3 region has 15 residues. The CDR3 loop reads CASSPNPTVFYEQYF. CDR3 bases: TGTGCCAGCAGCCCAAATCCGACAGTGTTCTACGAGCAGTACTTC.

The rearrangement joins TRBV5-1 to TRBJ1-2, with TRBD1 matching 12 bases. Germline values: CDR1 SGHRS, CDR2 YFSETQ. Trimming at V came to 4 bases and at J to 6 bases, leaving 4 bases not matched to a gene. This CDR3 spans 14 amino acids. The CDR3 DNA reads as TGCGCCAGCAGCCCCCGGGACAGGGGGCATGGCTACACCTTC. This translates into CASSPRDRGHGYTF.

The V call is TRBV2, the J call TRBJ2-7; D gene unclear. Per germline, CDR1 SNHLY and CDR2 FYNNEI. This CDR3 has 13 amino acids. Trimming removed 8 bases at V and 0 bases at J, with 11 bases between. Written as DNA, the CDR3 is TGTGCCAGCCAAGTCTTCCGCTCCTACGAGCAGTACTTC. Translating it yields CASQVFRSYEQYF.

The chain has TRBV15 and TRBJ1-4; 9 bases are a match to TRBD1. Looked up from germline, CDR1 is LNHNV and CDR2 is YYDKDF (reference sequence). The CDR3 consists of 17 residues. Trimming took 1 base from V and 1 from J; bases not matched to a gene: 4. The CDR3 DNA sequence: TGTGCCACCAGCAGAGTGGGGACAGGGATAACTAATGAAAAACTGTTTTTT. It translates to CATSRVGTGITNEKLFF.

On this clone itself: A much larger clone differs from this one at a single base, so this may be a read error. In the same sample, other DNA sequences code for this CDR3. The chain combines TRBV7-9 with TRBJ2-7; D is undetermined. The CDR3 has 13 residues. CDR1 and CDR2 from the germline V gene are SEHNR and FQNEAQ (reference sequence). The V and J ends lost 8 bases and 7 bases respectively, with 18 bases between them. The CDR3: CASSRSLSYEQYF. CDR3 DNA: TGTGCCAGCTCTAGAAGTCTGAGCTATGAGCAGTACTTC.

This clone has a handful of counts. The chain links TRBV27 to TRBJ2-3; 9 bases line up with TRBD2. The CDR3 is made up of 15 amino acids. Germline loops: CDR1 MNHEY, CDR2 SMNVEV (reference sequence). V shed 2 bases and J 5 bases; nucleotides not matched to a gene: 5. The CDR3 DNA sequence: TGTGCCAGCAGTTTAGCGGGAGGGCCCCTAGATACGCAGTATTTT. It translates to CASSLAGGPLDTQYF.

The chain recombines TRBV7-9 with TRBJ1-2; 7 bases agree with TRBD1. V shed 1 base, J shed 4 bases, and the junction held 3 bases outside the gene matches. Germline V CDR1 and CDR2: SEHNR, FQNEAQ (reference sequence). The CDR3 sequence is 14 residues long. CDR3 region: CASSLEGTVYGYTF. Here the CDR3 DNA reads TGTGCCAGCAGCTTAGAGGGGACAGTCTATGGCTACACCTTC.

This chain connects TRBV18 to TRBJ2-3; TRBD2 matches 7 bases. The CDR3 contains 15 residues. CDR1 and CDR2 from the germline V gene are KGHSH and LQKENI. The V segment lost 3 bases and the J segment 2 bases; nucleotides outside the gene matches: 5. The CDR3 region is CASSPSGPNTDTQYF. The CDR3 DNA sequence: TGTGCCAGCTCACCTAGCGGGCCTAACACAGATACGCAGTATTTT.

The chain joins TRBV5-3 to TRBJ1-6; 9 nucleotides match TRBD1. TRBV5-3 is treated as an ORF (open reading frame) with a function not yet certain. This CDR3 is 15 amino acids long. Unmatched junction bases numbered 9, after V lost 4 bases and J lost 10 bases. This CDR3 is CARSRPGTGRSPLHF. The CDR3 DNA follows: TGTGCCAGAAGCCGACCCGGGACAGGGCGCTCACCCCTCCACTTT.

This clone was seen many times. This chain joins TRBV6-4 and TRBJ2-7; D is uncertain. Germline V CDR1 and CDR2: MRHNA, SNTAGT. V dropped 4 bases and J dropped 5 bases, with 18 bases sitting between them. The CDR3 consists of 15 residues. The CDR3 DNA follows: TGTGCCAGCAGTGCCAGACCCGGTTCAGCCCACGAGCAGTACTTC. It codes for CASSARPGSAHEQYF.